Each of the 22 T cell receptor beta chains below was sequenced from the same sample in a study of PD-L1 blockade in urothelial cancer. Time point of the sample: peripheral blood 6 weeks after treatment start. The protocol was immunoSEQ multiplex PCR, while the TCRdb copy is restricted to in-frame clones and leaves out a portion. The data show roughly 45,000 clones, almost 85% seen once. The material was PBMCs, obtained around atezolizumab (anti-PD-L1) treatment. The receptors shown here come from a man aged 60 to 75 with urothelial cancer.

The chain joins TRBV30 to TRBJ2-1; a possible D gene is TRBD2 (5 bases). This CDR3 is 14 amino acids long. The germline V and J ends were trimmed by 2 bases and 1 base, with 9 bases remaining between them. Germline V lookup: CDR1 GTSNPN, CDR2 SVGIG (reference sequence). CDR3 nucleotide sequence: TGTGCCTGGAGTTGGGCGGGTTCCTACAATGAGCAGTTCTTC. This encodes CAWSWAGSYNEQFF.

V and J are TRBV28 and TRBJ2-2; 8 positions agree with TRBD1. Looked up from germline, CDR1 is MDHEN and CDR2 is SYDVKM. This CDR3 has 13 amino acids. V was pared by 8 bases and J by 8 bases, with 7 bases of the junction left unmatched. The CDR3 coding sequence is TGTGCCAGCTTACCAGGGGGCGAAGGGGAGCTGTTTTTT. The encoded protein is CASLPGGEGELFF.

The chain uses TRBV2 and TRBJ1-5; 9 nucleotides line up with TRBD1. Trimming at V came to 2 bases and at J to 5 bases, leaving 1 base not matched to a gene. The CDR3 length is 14 residues. The germline V gene encodes CDR1 SNHLY and CDR2 FYNNEI. CDR3 amino acids: CASSERQGDQPQHF. CDR3 nucleotides: TGTGCCAGCAGTGAAAGACAGGGGGATCAGCCCCAGCATTTT. Full variable domain (outside the CDR3, taken from reference TRBV2 and TRBJ1-5): EPEVTQTPSHQVTQMGQEVILRCVPISNHLYFYWYRQILGQKVEFLVSFYNNEISEKSEIFDDQFSVERPDGSNFTLKIRSTKLEDSAMYFCASSERQGDQPQHFGDGTRLSIL.

CDR3 nucleotides: TGTGCCAGCGCCGTCAGGGGGGATACGCAGTATTTT. Protein: CASAVRGDTQYF. The chain joins TRBV6-5 to TRBJ2-3; 7 positions agree with TRBD1. The CDR3 covers 12 residues. The V gene end was trimmed by 8 bases and the J gene end by 6 bases; junction bases not matched to a gene: 5. Germline CDR1 is MNHEY and CDR2 is SVGAGI.

V usage is TRBV30 and J usage is TRBJ1-5; tentatively, D is TRBD1 (5 bases). V gave up 2 bases and J gave up 5 bases, with 13 bases separating them. This CDR3 has 14 residues. Germline CDR1 is GTSNPN and CDR2 is SVGIG (reference sequence). CDR3 protein: CAWSWGSLDQPQHF. Written as DNA, the CDR3 is TGTGCCTGGAGTTGGGGCAGCCTTGATCAGCCCCAGCATTTT.

This clone was detected only once. J is TRBJ2-3 and V is TRBV18; 9 bases are shared with TRBD1. The germline V gene has CDR1 KGHSH and CDR2 LQKENI. Trimming at V came to 5 bases and at J to 4 bases, leaving 4 bases not matched to a gene. The CDR3 runs 14 residues. The CDR3 coding sequence is TGTGCCAGCTCAAGGGACAGGGACCCAGATACGCAGTATTTT. Protein: CASSRDRDPDTQYF.

The chain is built from TRBV27 and TRBJ2-5, with 7 bases matching TRBD1. Germline V gene sequence: CDR1 MNHEY, CDR2 SMNVEV (reference sequence). Trimming cost V 6 bases and J 0 bases; bases outside gene matches: 7. The CDR3 totals 15 residues. As DNA, the CDR3 is TGTGCCAGCAGGTCCCGACAGGGACACCAAGAGACCCAGTACTTC. This sequence encodes CASRSRQGHQETQYF.

This clone was found a few times. The CDR3 region has the DNA TGTGCCAGCAGCTCCCTGACGGGAGGGGAGACCCAGTACTTC. Its translation is CASSSLTGGETQYF. The gene calls are TRBV5-6 and TRBJ2-5, with 8 nucleotides matching TRBD2. The ends lost 3 bases at V and 5 bases at J; junction bases unmatched: 6. Germline CDR1 and CDR2: SGHDT and YYEEEE. The CDR3 is 14 amino acids.

This chain connects TRBV14 to TRBJ2-1; 9 bases align to TRBD1. Germline V lookup: CDR1 SGHDN, CDR2 FVKESK. The V and J ends lost 4 bases and 9 bases, in that order; junction bases with no gene match: 13. CDR3 length: 16 amino acids. This chain's CDR3 is CASSRPGTGSLGEQFF. The CDR3 nucleotides read TGTGCCAGCAGCCGCCCCGGGACAGGGTCTTTAGGTGAGCAGTTCTTC.

The chain couples TRBV6-5 to TRBJ2-3; TRBD2 is a possible D gene (6 bases). The CDR3 has 15 amino acids. Deletions cut 5 bases from V and 0 bases from J, with 12 bases between. Germline V gene data show CDR1 as MNHEY and CDR2 as SVGAGI. The CDR3 protein is CASSLGRTSTDTQYF. The DNA of the CDR3 is TGTGCCAGCAGTCTCGGGAGAACCAGCACAGATACGCAGTATTTT.

V gene TRBV5-4 combines with J gene TRBJ2-3; D is uncertain. V lost 4 bases to trimming and J lost 2 bases, with 11 bases between them. CDR3 size: 14 residues. Germline V gives CDR1 SGHNT, CDR2 YYREEE (reference sequence). The CDR3 sequence: CASSPQSLTDTQYF. The CDR3 nucleotides are TGTGCCAGCAGCCCCCAATCACTCACAGATACGCAGTATTTT.

The V call is TRBV27, the J call TRBJ2-2, with 11 bases lining up with TRBD1. Unmatched junction bases numbered 1, after V lost 1 base and J lost 6 bases. The germline gives CDR1 MNHEY, CDR2 SMNVEV (reference sequence). This CDR3 is built from 15 residues. This chain's CDR3 is CASSLWGQGAGELFF. CDR3 coding DNA: TGTGCCAGCAGTTTATGGGGACAGGGGGCCGGGGAGCTGTTTTTT.

The chain has TRBV30 and TRBJ2-7; weak D call: TRBD2 (7 bases). Germline V gene data show CDR1 as GTSNPN and CDR2 as SVGIG (reference sequence). Trimming removed 8 bases from V and 2 bases from J, with 19 bases in between. The CDR3 sequence is 14 residues long. The CDR3 DNA reads as TGTGCCCGGGCAGGGGCTAGCGGAGCCTACGAGCAGTACTTC. Translating it yields CARAGASGAYEQYF.

This chain joins TRBV30 and TRBJ1-5; D is unclear. CDR3 length: 13 amino acids. Germline V gene lookup returns CDR1 GTSNPN and CDR2 SVGIG (reference sequence). V gave up 4 bases and J gave up 6 bases, with 13 bases separating them. CDR3 protein: CAWKAGVGQPQHF. The CDR3 region has the DNA TGTGCCTGGAAGGCGGGTGTGGGTCAGCCCCAGCATTTT. Combining the CDR3 with reference TRBV30 and TRBJ1-5 gives the whole variable domain SQTIHQWPATLVQPVGSPLSLECTVEGTSNPNLYWYRQAAGRGLQLLFYSVGIGQISSEVPQNLSASRPQDRQFILSSKKLLLSDSGFYLCAWKAGVGQPQHFGDGTRLSIL.

The J gene is TRBJ2-1, the V gene TRBV7-2, with D possibly being TRBD2 (6 bases). V lost 3 bases, J lost 2 bases, and 14 bases lay in between. This CDR3 comprises 16 residues. Germline V lookup: CDR1 SGHTA, CDR2 FQGNSA. The CDR3 spells CASSFSPSGAYNEQFF. The CDR3 DNA sequence: TGTGCCAGCAGCTTCTCCCCATCGGGGGCCTACAATGAGCAGTTCTTC.

This chain joins TRBV6-1 and TRBJ1-3, with D perhaps matching TRBD1 (5 bases). Trimming stripped 1 base from V and 0 bases from J, with 7 bases between. From germline, CDR1 is MNHNS and CDR2 SASEGT. CDR3 size: 15 residues. Here the CDR3 DNA reads TGTGCCAGCAGTGAAGACAGGTTCTCTGGAAACACCATATATTTT. Amino acids: CASSEDRFSGNTIYF.

In its sample, this clone was seen a few times. This chain joins TRBV29-1 and TRBJ2-5; the D gene is possibly TRBD2 (5 bases). The CDR3 is made up of 13 amino acids. Germline V gene data show CDR1 as SQVTM and CDR2 as ANQGSEA. Trimming took 6 bases from V and 9 from J, leaving 20 bases between them. CDR3 loop: CSVPGHTERAQYF. The CDR3 DNA sequence: TGCAGCGTCCCAGGTCACACCGAGAGGGCCCAGTACTTC.

This clone was detected only once. In DNA form, the CDR3 reads TGTGCCATCAATCGGGACAGCAACAATGAGCAGTTCTTC. Protein sequence: CAINRDSNNEQFF. The rearrangement joins TRBV10-3 to TRBJ2-1; 7 bases match TRBD1. V was pared by 7 bases and J by 5 bases, with 5 bases of the junction left unmatched. The germline CDR1 and CDR2 sequences are ENHRY and SYGVKD. This CDR3 region has 13 residues.

This clone is medium-sized within its sample. V gene TRBV19 combines with J gene TRBJ1-2, with 8 bases that match TRBD1. Germline V gene lookup returns CDR1 LNHDA and CDR2 SQIVND (reference sequence). The J segment lost 5 bases and the V segment lost 0 bases, leaving 8 bases of the junction unmatched. This CDR3 spans 16 amino acids. The CDR3, as DNA: TGTGCCAGTAGTATAGACGCGGGACAGGAGCCTTATGGCTACACCTTC. This gives the protein CASSIDAGQEPYGYTF.

V usage is TRBV5-5 and J usage is TRBJ1-1; D is possibly TRBD1 (5 bases). The length of the CDR3 is 15 residues. Germline-derived CDR1 and CDR2 are SGHKS and YYEKEE (reference sequence). With 1 base removed from V and 8 bases from J, the gap between germline ends came to 18 bases. Here the CDR3 DNA reads TGTGCCAGCAGCTTGATGTTTGGGGGACTACGGGAAGCTTTCTTT. This gives the protein CASSLMFGGLREAFF.

The V call is TRBV5-4, the J call TRBJ2-2, with D perhaps matching TRBD1 (6 bases). This CDR3 spans 16 amino acids. V was pared by 0 bases and J by 2 bases, with 11 bases between. CDR1 and CDR2 (germline): SGHNT, YYREEE (reference sequence). CDR3 DNA sequence: TGTGCCAGCAGCTTGGGACAGGCCTTAAACACCGGGGAGCTGTTTTTT. Translated, it gives CASSLGQALNTGELFF. The whole variable domain, remainder taken from reference TRBV5-4 and TRBJ2-2, is ETGVTQSPTHLIKTRGQQVTLRCSSQSGHNTVSWYQQALGQGPQFIFQYYREEENGRGNFPPRFSGLQFPNYSSELNVNALELDDSALYLCASSLGQALNTGELFFGEGSRLTVL.

This clone was found once. The chain combines TRBV2 with TRBJ1-4; 7 bases are a match to TRBD1. Germline V lookup: CDR1 SNHLY, CDR2 FYNNEI. The J segment lost 4 bases and the V segment lost 10 bases, leaving 9 bases of the junction unmatched. The CDR3 totals 14 residues. The CDR3 spells CATYRDSYNEKLFF. DNA of the CDR3: TGTGCCACATACCGGGACAGTTATAATGAAAAACTGTTTTTT.